This T cell receptor (beta chain) was captured in a study of cytomegalovirus exposure and HLA in healthy donors. Primers for the PCR totalled 60 Vbeta and 13 Jbeta. TCRdb's copy holds only in-frame clones and misses some; the assay was immunoSEQ multiplex PCR. The table includes around 69,000 clones, 70% detected once. The CDR3 totals 13 residues. Trimming removed 5 bases from V and 0 bases from J, with 7 bases in between. From germline, CDR1 is KGHSH and CDR2 LQKENI. The clonotype was recovered from a woman in her fifties or sixties in good health and CMV-seropositive. Sequenced input: PBMCs. The chain is built from TRBV18 and TRBJ2-5; perhaps TRBD2 as D (6 bases). The CDR3 here is CASSRDYQETQYF. CDR3 DNA sequence: TGTGCCAGCTCAAGGGACTACCAAGAGACCCAGTACTTC.